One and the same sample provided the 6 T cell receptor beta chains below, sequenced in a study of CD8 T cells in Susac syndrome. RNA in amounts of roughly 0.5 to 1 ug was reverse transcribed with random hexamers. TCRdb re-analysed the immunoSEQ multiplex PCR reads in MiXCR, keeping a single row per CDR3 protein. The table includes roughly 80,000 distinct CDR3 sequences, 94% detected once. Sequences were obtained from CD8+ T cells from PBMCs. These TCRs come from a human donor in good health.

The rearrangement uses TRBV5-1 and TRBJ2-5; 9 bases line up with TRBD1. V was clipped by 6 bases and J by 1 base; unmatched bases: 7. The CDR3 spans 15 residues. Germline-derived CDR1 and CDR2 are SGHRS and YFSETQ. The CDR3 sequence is CASNFGTGLQETQYF. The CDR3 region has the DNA TGCGCCAGCAACTTTGGGACAGGGCTCCAAGAGACCCAGTACTTC.

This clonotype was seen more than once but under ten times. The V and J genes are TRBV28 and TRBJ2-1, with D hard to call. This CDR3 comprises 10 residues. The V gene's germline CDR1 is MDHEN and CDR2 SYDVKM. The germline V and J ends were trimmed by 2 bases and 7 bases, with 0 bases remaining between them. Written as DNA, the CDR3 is TGTGCCAGCAGTTTAAATGAGCAGTTCTTC. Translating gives CASSLNEQFF.

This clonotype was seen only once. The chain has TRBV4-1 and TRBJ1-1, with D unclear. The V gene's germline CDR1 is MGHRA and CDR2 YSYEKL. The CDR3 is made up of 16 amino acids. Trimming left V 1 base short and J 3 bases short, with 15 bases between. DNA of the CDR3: TGCGCCAGCAGCCAAGGGGCACTTGTTAGTGACACTGAAGCTTTCTTT. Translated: CASSQGALVSDTEAFF.

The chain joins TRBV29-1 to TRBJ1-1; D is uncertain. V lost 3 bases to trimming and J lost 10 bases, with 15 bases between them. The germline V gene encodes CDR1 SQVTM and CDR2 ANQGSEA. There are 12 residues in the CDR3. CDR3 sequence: CSVDLGGPGAFF. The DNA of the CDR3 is TGCAGCGTTGACTTGGGCGGGCCGGGAGCTTTCTTT. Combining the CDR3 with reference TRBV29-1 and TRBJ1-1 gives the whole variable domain SAVISQKPSRDICQRGTSLTIQCQVDSQVTMMFWYRQQPGQSLTLIATANQGSEATYESGFVIDKFPISRPNLTFSTLTVSNMSPEDSSIYLCSVDLGGPGAFFGQGTRLTVV.

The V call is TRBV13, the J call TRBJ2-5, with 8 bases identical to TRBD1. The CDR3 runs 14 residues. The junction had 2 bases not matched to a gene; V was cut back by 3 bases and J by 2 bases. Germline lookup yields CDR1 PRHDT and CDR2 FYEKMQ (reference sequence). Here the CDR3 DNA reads TGTGCCAGCAGCTTTACAGGGGGGCAAGAGACCCAGTACTTC. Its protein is CASSFTGGQETQYF. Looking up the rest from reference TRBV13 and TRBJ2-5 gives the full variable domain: AAGVIQSPRHLIKEKRETATLKCYPIPRHDTVYWYQQGPGQDPQFLISFYEKMQSDKGSIPDRFSAQQFSDYHSELNMSSLELGDSALYFCASSFTGGQETQYFGPGTRLLVL.

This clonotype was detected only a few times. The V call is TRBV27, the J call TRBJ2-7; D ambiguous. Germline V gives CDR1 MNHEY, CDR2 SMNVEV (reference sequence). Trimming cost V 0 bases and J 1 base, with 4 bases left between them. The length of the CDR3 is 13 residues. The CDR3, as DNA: TGTGCCAGCAGTTTATCAGGGTCCTACGAGCAGTACTTC. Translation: CASSLSGSYEQYF.